The 3 T cell receptor beta chains below were found in one sample sequenced in a study of shared clonotypes between healthy human individuals (dated by TCRdb to the early 2020s). The receptor library was made with the immunoSEQ multiplex PCR assay. This immuneACCESS table, as held by TCRdb, lists in-frame sequences with V and J called but not all clones. Of the missing ones, under half trace to an unresolved V gene in checked studies; the others have no known cause. The sample table records more than 2 million clones; approximately 96% of these occur just once. The top ten hold more than 0.1% of the sample. Material for sequencing was naive CD4+ T cells sorted from blood. What this sample's cell subset or site label stands for: CD45RA+ positively selected. Source of these receptors: a man younger than 35 in good health.

The V call is TRBV30, the J call TRBJ2-2; the D gene is possibly TRBD1 (5 bases). CDR3 length equals 17 residues. The V end was cut by 4 bases, the J end by 0 bases, with 18 bases between. Germline V gene data show CDR1 as GTSNPN and CDR2 as SVGIG (reference sequence). CDR3 protein: CAWIQVVTPANTGELFF. CDR3 sequence (DNA): TGTGCCTGGATACAGGTGGTCACGCCTGCGAACACCGGGGAGCTGTTTTTT.

The rearrangement joins TRBV19 to TRBJ2-1, with a weak D call TRBD2 (6 bases). Trimming pared 2 bases from V and 6 bases from J, leaving 14 bases between. In germline, CDR1 is LNHDA, CDR2 SQIVND (reference sequence). The CDR3 length is 15 residues. This CDR3 reads CASSISGSLGNEQFF. In DNA form, the CDR3 reads TGTGCCAGTAGTATATCCGGGAGCCTGGGCAATGAGCAGTTCTTC.

This clone was detected only once. The sample has other DNA sequences that encode this CDR3 too. The rearrangement uses TRBV4-3 and TRBJ2-3; no clear D gene. Trimming pared 0 bases from V and 0 bases from J, leaving 7 bases between. CDR1 is LGHNA, CDR2 YSLEER, per germline. CDR3 size: 15 residues. The DNA for the CDR3 is TGCGCCAGCAGCCAAGATTTAACTAGCACAGATACGCAGTATTTT. Translated: CASSQDLTSTDTQYF.